The 6 T cell receptor beta chains below come from one sample, sequenced in a study of T cell clones after liver transplantation. The method was immunoSEQ multiplex PCR; TCRdb's version includes in-frame clones alone and lacks a portion of them. The sample carries some 59,000 clones, roughly three quarters recorded once. Specimen: CD4+ T cells from blood, collected at the 22-month timepoint. These receptors all come from a human patient who received a liver transplant. Part of the T cell pool may stem from the graft donor.

The V and J genes are TRBV6-6 and TRBJ2-1; a weak D match, TRBD1 (6 bases). Between the trimmed V and J ends, which lost 2 bases and 6 bases, there was a span of 17 bases. Germline V CDR1 and CDR2: MNHNY, SVGAGI (reference sequence). This CDR3 comprises 16 residues. The CDR3 protein is CASSYPRGTRGNEQFF. In DNA, the CDR3 is TGTGCCAGCAGTTACCCTAGGGGGACCCGGGGCAATGAGCAGTTCTTC.

The rearrangement joins TRBV7-2 to TRBJ2-1; 16 bases match TRBD2. Germline CDR1 is SGHTA and CDR2 is FQGNSA. V was pared by 5 bases and J by 6 bases, with 7 bases of the junction left unmatched. CDR3 length: 17 residues. The CDR3 bases are TGTGCCAGCAGCCCGGGACTAGCGGGGGGGCCTTTCAATGAGCAGTTCTTC. It codes for CASSPGLAGGPFNEQFF.

This clone was found a few times. The V call is TRBV5-4, the J call TRBJ2-7; D is unresolved. V lost 0 bases and J 0 bases, leaving 4 bases between the germline ends. The CDR3 length is 13 residues. The V gene's germline CDR1 is SGHNT and CDR2 YYREEE (reference sequence). The CDR3 coding sequence is TGTGCCAGCAGCTTGGCGGGCTCCTACGAGCAGTACTTC. It encodes CASSLAGSYEQYF. Full variable domain (remainder filled in from reference TRBV5-4 and TRBJ2-7): ETGVTQSPTHLIKTRGQQVTLRCSSQSGHNTVSWYQQALGQGPQFIFQYYREEENGRGNFPPRFSGLQFPNYSSELNVNALELDDSALYLCASSLAGSYEQYFGPGTRLTVT.

This clone was seen once. The chain recombines TRBV27 with TRBJ1-5, with D unclear. V lost 1 base and J 3 bases, leaving 13 bases between the germline ends. This CDR3 comprises 16 residues. Germline assignment: CDR1 MNHEY and CDR2 SMNVEV (reference sequence). CDR3: CASSLFRPTLNQPQHF. CDR3 coding DNA: TGTGCCAGCAGTTTATTCAGGCCTACCCTCAATCAGCCCCAGCATTTT.

Points on this clone: Relative to the germline gene, one junction end is altered; a read error may explain this. The chain combines TRBV2 with TRBJ2-3; D may be TRBD2 (5 bases). Germline-derived CDR1 and CDR2 are SNHLY and FYNNEI. This CDR3 is 12 amino acids long. In nucleotides, the CDR3 is TGTGCCAGCAACCCTAGCACAGTTACGCAGTATTTT. Encoded protein: CASNPSTVTQYF.

This chain links TRBV7-2 with TRBJ2-3, with 7 nucleotides matching TRBD1. The junction had 7 bases not matched to a gene; V was cut back by 6 bases and J by 4 bases. Germline CDR1 SGHTA, CDR2 FQGNSA. This CDR3 is 14 amino acids long. The CDR3 DNA reads as TGTGCCAGCAGTTCACGGACAGGTTCAGATACGCAGTATTTT. This codes for CASSSRTGSDTQYF.